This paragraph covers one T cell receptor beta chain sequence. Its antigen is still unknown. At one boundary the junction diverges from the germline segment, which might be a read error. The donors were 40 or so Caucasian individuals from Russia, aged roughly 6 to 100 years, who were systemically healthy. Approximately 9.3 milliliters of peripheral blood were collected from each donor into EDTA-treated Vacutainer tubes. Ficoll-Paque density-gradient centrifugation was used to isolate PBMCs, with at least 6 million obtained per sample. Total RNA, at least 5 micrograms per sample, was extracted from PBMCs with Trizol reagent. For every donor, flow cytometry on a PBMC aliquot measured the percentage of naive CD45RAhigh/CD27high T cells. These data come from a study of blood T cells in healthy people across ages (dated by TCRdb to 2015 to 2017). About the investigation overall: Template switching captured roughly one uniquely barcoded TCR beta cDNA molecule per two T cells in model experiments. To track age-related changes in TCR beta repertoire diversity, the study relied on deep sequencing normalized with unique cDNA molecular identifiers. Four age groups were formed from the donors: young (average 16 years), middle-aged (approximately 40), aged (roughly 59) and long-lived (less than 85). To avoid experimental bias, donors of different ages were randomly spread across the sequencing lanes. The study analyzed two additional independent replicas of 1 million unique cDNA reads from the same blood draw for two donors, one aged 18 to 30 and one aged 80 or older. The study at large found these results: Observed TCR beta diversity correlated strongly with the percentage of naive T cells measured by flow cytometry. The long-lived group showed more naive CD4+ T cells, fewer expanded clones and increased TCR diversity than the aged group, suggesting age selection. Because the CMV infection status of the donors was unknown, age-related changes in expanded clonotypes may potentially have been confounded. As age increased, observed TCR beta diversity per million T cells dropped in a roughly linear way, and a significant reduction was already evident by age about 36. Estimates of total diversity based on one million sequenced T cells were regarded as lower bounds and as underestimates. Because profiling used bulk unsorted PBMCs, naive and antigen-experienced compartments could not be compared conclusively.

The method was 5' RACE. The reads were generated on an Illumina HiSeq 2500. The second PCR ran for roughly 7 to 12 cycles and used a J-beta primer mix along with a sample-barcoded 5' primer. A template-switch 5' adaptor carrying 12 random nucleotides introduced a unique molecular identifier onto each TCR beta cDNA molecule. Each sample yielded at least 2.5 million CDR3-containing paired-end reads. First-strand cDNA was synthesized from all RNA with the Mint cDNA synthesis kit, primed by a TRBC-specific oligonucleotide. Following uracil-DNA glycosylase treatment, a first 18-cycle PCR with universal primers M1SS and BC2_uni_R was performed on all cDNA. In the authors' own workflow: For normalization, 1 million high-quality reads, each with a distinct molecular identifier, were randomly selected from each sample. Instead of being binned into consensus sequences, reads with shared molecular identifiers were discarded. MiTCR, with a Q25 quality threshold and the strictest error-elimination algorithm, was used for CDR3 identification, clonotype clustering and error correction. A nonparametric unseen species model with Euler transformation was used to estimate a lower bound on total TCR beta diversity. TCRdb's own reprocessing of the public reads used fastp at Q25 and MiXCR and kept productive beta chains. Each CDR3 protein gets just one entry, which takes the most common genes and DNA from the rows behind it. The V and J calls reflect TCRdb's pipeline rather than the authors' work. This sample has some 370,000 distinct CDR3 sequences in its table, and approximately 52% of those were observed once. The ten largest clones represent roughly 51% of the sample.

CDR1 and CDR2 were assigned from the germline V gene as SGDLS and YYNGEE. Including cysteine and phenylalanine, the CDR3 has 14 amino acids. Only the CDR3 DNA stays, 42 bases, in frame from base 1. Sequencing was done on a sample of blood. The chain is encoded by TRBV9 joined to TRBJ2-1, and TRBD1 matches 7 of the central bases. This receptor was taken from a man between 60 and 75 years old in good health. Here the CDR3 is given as CVSSDRQGYNEQFF. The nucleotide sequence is TGTGTCAGCAGCGACCGACAGGGCTACAATGAGCAGTTCTTC.